These 3 T cell receptor beta chains were all obtained from the same sample, sequenced in a study of OX40 agonist ivuxolimab in advanced cancers. Library creation used the immunoSEQ multiplex PCR assay. Imported from immuneACCESS, the table was reduced by TCRdb to in-frame sequences with V and J called. These copies leave out some clones; in studies compared against another copy, an unresolved V gene accounts for under half, and the cause of the remainder is not known. This sample holds roughly 11,000 clones; 77% were observed only once. Clones ranked in the top ten supply about 16% of the sample. The source was CD4+ or CD8+ T cells sorted from blood, collected in a trial of the OX40 agonist ivuxolimab. These receptors all come from an adult with an advanced solid tumor such as melanoma, head and neck, liver or kidney cancer.

J is TRBJ2-7 and V is TRBV7-6, with TRBD2 matching 9 bases. J was trimmed by 5 bases and V by 5 bases; bases with no gene match: 7. The CDR3 extends over 14 amino acids. Germline values: CDR1 SGHVS, CDR2 FNYEAQ. CDR3 sequence: CASSNRGGRDEQYF. CDR3 nucleotides: TGTGCCAGCAGCAATAGGGGCGGGAGGGACGAGCAGTACTTC.

The V gene is TRBV6-1, the J gene TRBJ1-5; 7 bases fit TRBD1. This CDR3 has 14 residues. Germline lookup yields CDR1 MNHNS and CDR2 SASEGT. Trimming removed 6 bases from V and 7 bases from J; junction bases left unmatched: 9. The CDR3 reads CASRDTGAGQPQHF. In nucleotides, the CDR3 is TGTGCCAGCAGAGACACAGGGGCGGGCCAGCCCCAGCATTTT.

This chain uses TRBV20-1 with TRBJ2-5; the D gene is possibly TRBD2 (5 bases). The end of the DNA is better explained by TRBJ2-7, so the J call may be wrong. Germline V gene data show CDR1 as DFQATT and CDR2 as SNEGSKA (reference sequence). There are 11 residues in the CDR3. CDR3 in amino acids: CSARDAGEQYF. CDR3 nucleotide sequence: TGCAGTGCTAGAGATGCGGGCGAGCAGTACTTC.